This record covers a single T cell receptor beta chain. Its antigen is as yet unknown. V gave up 6 bases and J gave up 8 bases, with 17 bases separating them. The V gene's germline CDR1 is SEHNR and CDR2 FQNEAQ (reference sequence). The CDR3 spans 15 residues. This specimen belongs to a study of T cell responses to AZD1222 COVID-19 vaccine. Second-dose recipients at about 4 or about 12 weeks were treated as one pooled group. Produced via immunoSEQ multiplex PCR; TCRdb's table is partial and in-frame only. The sample has approximately 89,000 clones; roughly nine tenths are singletons. Points from the study as a whole: Spike-specific TCR breadth and depth were elevated following two AZD1222 doses. AZD1222 recipients seropositive at baseline numbered only 5 to 7.

This receptor was identified in an adult who received the AZD1222 COVID-19 vaccine. The V call is TRBV7-9, the J call TRBJ1-6; unclear D gene. The specimen was peripheral blood, collected 28 days after the second AZD1222 dose. In nucleotides, the CDR3 is TGTGCCAGCAGATCGGCCGATCGCGGGGATTCACCCCTCCACTTT. Amino acids: CASRSADRGDSPLHF.